The rows below give T cell receptor beta chains drawn from one sample of a study of blood T cell repertoires in COVID-19. Sequencing was performed with immunoSEQ multiplex PCR; in TCRdb, only in-frame clones are kept and a portion is missing. The sample consists of just over 350,000 clones, approximately 84% of them appearing once. Material: PBMCs or T cells enriched from blood (not recorded which). Receptor source: a woman in her twenties or thirties who had recovered from COVID-19. Each CDR3 is given with its conserved first and last residue. The D gene is left open where the match is weak. Rows give clone size only sometimes, using once, few, many, or a class for an expanded clone.

D gene: TRBD2; J gene: TRBJ2-2; V gene: TRBV7-7; clone size: .; CDR3 DNA: TGTGCTAGCAGCTTATCGACTAGCGGGACCGGGGAGCTGTTTTTT; CDR3 protein: CASSLSTSGTGELFF
D gene: TRBD2; J gene: TRBJ2-7; V gene: TRBV11-2; clone size: .; CDR3 DNA: TGTGCCAGCAGCACCAACAGGGTACTAGCGGGAAGGATCAACGAGCAGTACTTC; CDR3 protein: CASSTNRVLAGRINEQYF
D gene: .; J gene: TRBJ1-1; V gene: TRBV5-1; clone size: once; CDR3 DNA: TGCGCCAGCAGCTTGGACAATCCAGGGGACACTGAAGCTTTCTTT; CDR3 protein: CASSLDNPGDTEAFF
D gene: TRBD1; J gene: TRBJ1-1; V gene: TRBV28; clone size: .; CDR3 DNA: TGTGCCAGCACCACCGGGACAGGGACCGCGAACACTGAAGCTTTCTTT; CDR3 protein: CASTTGTGTANTEAFF
D gene: .; J gene: TRBJ2-3; V gene: TRBV29-1; clone size: once; CDR3 DNA: TGCAGCGTTGATGGCTCATACACAGATACGCAGTATTTT; CDR3 protein: CSVDGSYTDTQYF
D gene: .; J gene: TRBJ1-1; V gene: TRBV7-2; clone size: .; CDR3 DNA: TGTGCCAGCAGCTTAACAGGCCTGAACACTGAAGCTTTCTTT; CDR3 protein: CASSLTGLNTEAFF
D gene: TRBD2; J gene: TRBJ2-7; V gene: TRBV28; clone size: .; CDR3 DNA: TGTGCCAGCAGCTCACCCCCCCTAGCGGGTTACGAGCAGTACTTC; CDR3 protein: CASSSPPLAGYEQYF
D gene: .; J gene: TRBJ2-3; V gene: TRBV5-1; clone size: .; CDR3 DNA: TGCGCCAGCAGCTTGGGGGGCCCCCCAGATACGCAGTATTTT; CDR3 protein: CASSLGGPPDTQYF
D gene: .; J gene: TRBJ2-7; V gene: TRBV6-5; clone size: .; CDR3 DNA: TGTGCCAGCAGTTCCCGTGAGAGGGAGCAGTACTTC; CDR3 protein: CASSSREREQYF
D gene: TRBD1; J gene: TRBJ1-4; V gene: TRBV5-1; clone size: .; CDR3 DNA: TGCGCCAGCAGTCGGGACAGGGGGTCAACTAATGAAAAACTGTTTTTT; CDR3 protein: CASSRDRGSTNEKLFF
D gene: .; J gene: TRBJ2-3; V gene: TRBV30; clone size: .; CDR3 DNA: TGTGCCTGGAGTGTGTTGAGCGATACGCAGTATTTT; CDR3 protein: CAWSVLSDTQYF
D gene: .; J gene: TRBJ2-7; V gene: TRBV3-1/TRBV3-2; clone size: .; CDR3 DNA: TGTGCCAGCAGCCAAGACCAGCGGCCCTCCTACGAGCAGTACTTC; CDR3 protein: CASSQDQRPSYEQYF
D gene: .; J gene: TRBJ2-5; V gene: TRBV14; clone size: .; CDR3 DNA: TGTGCCAGCAGCCCGCTTGGATCCGCGGCAATTTCGGAGACCCAGTACTTC; CDR3 protein: CASSPLGSAAISETQYF
D gene: TRBD1; J gene: TRBJ1-2; V gene: TRBV7-9; clone size: .; CDR3 DNA: TGTGCCAGCAGCCTCCGGACAGGGGGCGGTGGCTACACCTTC; CDR3 protein: CASSLRTGGGGYTF
D gene: .; J gene: TRBJ1-1; V gene: TRBV5-4; clone size: .; CDR3 DNA: TGTGCCAGCAGCCTGACCTTACTATGGACAGAAATGAACACTGAAGCTTTCTTT; CDR3 protein: CASSLTLLWTEMNTEAFF
D gene: TRBD2; J gene: TRBJ2-5; V gene: TRBV5-1; clone size: .; CDR3 DNA: TGCGCCAGTCGACTAGCGGGGGAAGAGACCCAGTACTTC; CDR3 protein: CASRLAGEETQYF
D gene: .; J gene: TRBJ1-1; V gene: TRBV10-3; clone size: .; CDR3 DNA: TGTGCCATCAGTGAGTCGATCGTAACATATACTGAAGCTTTCTTT; CDR3 protein: CAISESIVTYTEAFF
D gene: TRBD1; J gene: TRBJ2-2; V gene: TRBV27; clone size: .; CDR3 DNA: TGTGCCAGCAGTTCCCCGGGACAGAGGAACACCGGGGAGCTGTTTTTT; CDR3 protein: CASSSPGQRNTGELFF
D gene: .; J gene: TRBJ2-7; V gene: TRBV7-6; clone size: .; CDR3 DNA: TGTGCCAGCAGCTTATCCGAGGACACGTACGAGCAGTACTTC; CDR3 protein: CASSLSEDTYEQYF
D gene: .; J gene: TRBJ1-2; V gene: TRBV3-1/TRBV3-2; clone size: .; CDR3 DNA: TGTGCCAGCAGCCAAGTCGCCAGGGGCGGTGGCTACACCTTC; CDR3 protein: CASSQVARGGGYTF
D gene: .; J gene: TRBJ1-1; V gene: TRBV18; clone size: .; CDR3 DNA: TGTGCCAGCTCACTAAGTTCGGCAGGGAACACTGAAGCTTTCTTT; CDR3 protein: CASSLSSAGNTEAFF
D gene: .; J gene: TRBJ2-1; V gene: TRBV5-4; clone size: .; CDR3 DNA: TGTGCCAGCAGCTCCGACCAGGGTCCTCAATACAATGAGCAGTTCTTC; CDR3 protein: CASSSDQGPQYNEQFF
D gene: .; J gene: TRBJ1-6; V gene: TRBV11-2; clone size: .; CDR3 DNA: TGTGCCAGCAGCTTAATGGATAGGAGCTCCTATAATTCACCCCTCCACTTT; CDR3 protein: CASSLMDRSSYNSPLHF
D gene: TRBD1; J gene: TRBJ2-7; V gene: TRBV28; clone size: .; CDR3 DNA: TGTGCCAGCAGTTCGACCGGGACAGGGGGCGGCGAGCAGTACTTC; CDR3 protein: CASSSTGTGGGEQYF
D gene: .; J gene: TRBJ2-7; V gene: TRBV6-2/TRBV6-3; clone size: once; CDR3 DNA: TGTGCCAGCAGTCCGGACAGCTCCTACGAGCAGTACTTC; CDR3 protein: CASSPDSSYEQYF
D gene: TRBD2; J gene: TRBJ2-7; V gene: TRBV5-1; clone size: .; CDR3 DNA: TGCGCCAGCAGCTTGGAACTAGCGGGAGGCATGCGTGACGAGCAGTACTTC; CDR3 protein: CASSLELAGGMRDEQYF
D gene: TRBD1; J gene: TRBJ1-2; V gene: TRBV28; clone size: .; CDR3 DNA: TGTGCCAGCAGTTGGGGACAGACCAACTATGGCTACACCTTC; CDR3 protein: CASSWGQTNYGYTF
D gene: .; J gene: TRBJ2-5; V gene: TRBV5-8; clone size: .; CDR3 DNA: TGTGCCAGCAGCTTTCACTACCAAGAGACCCAGTACTTC; CDR3 protein: CASSFHYQETQYF
D gene: TRBD1; J gene: TRBJ1-6; V gene: TRBV2; clone size: .; CDR3 DNA: TGTGCCAGCCTCGACAGGGGTCGGTACTATAATTCACCCCTCCACTTT; CDR3 protein: CASLDRGRYYNSPLHF
D gene: TRBD1; J gene: TRBJ2-7; V gene: TRBV11-3; clone size: .; CDR3 DNA: TGTGCCAGCAGCCTCACAGGGGGCATACACGAGCAGTACTTC; CDR3 protein: CASSLTGGIHEQYF
D gene: .; J gene: TRBJ1-6; V gene: TRBV20-1; clone size: .; CDR3 DNA: TGCAGTGCTAGTCTCAGGGCTGAATCACCCCTCCACTTT; CDR3 protein: CSASLRAESPLHF
D gene: TRBD1; J gene: TRBJ2-2; V gene: TRBV19; clone size: .; CDR3 DNA: TGTGCCAGTTTGAGCCGGACAGGGCCCGGGGAGCTGTTTTTT; CDR3 protein: CASLSRTGPGELFF